This entry features one TCR beta chain sequence. This CDR3 is 15 amino acids long. The V and J ends lost 5 bases and 4 bases, in that order; junction bases with no gene match: 8. CDR1 SGHRS and CDR2 YFSETQ come from the germline V gene. The sample comes from a study of blood T cell repertoires in COVID-19. As originally analysed: Using reference gene primer amplification, nucleated cell counts were estimated. Repertoires were generated with immunoSEQ multiplex PCR, while TCRdb's copy carries only in-frame clones and drops some. V, J and clone size are those of that table, while D and trimming were read from the DNA. The sample gives tens of thousands of clones, 60% to 85% of which show up once; around 50% is in the top ten.

The sample was peripheral blood. This receptor was obtained from a human donor in a cohort sampled during active COVID-19. This chain connects TRBV5-1 to TRBJ2-2, with 7 bases identical to TRBD1. The CDR3 DNA follows: TGCGCCAGCAGGGGATTGACAGGGTCCACCGGGGAGCTGTTTTTT. Residues: CASRGLTGSTGELFF.